This TCR beta chain was documented in a study of long-term antiretroviral therapy in people with HIV. From germline, CDR1 is KGHSH and CDR2 LQKENI. The length of the CDR3 is 13 residues. V lost 3 bases, J lost 4 bases, and 7 bases lay in between. Survey-level resolution applied to immunoSEQ assay v3.0. Using immunoSEQ multiplex PCR, the repertoire was profiled, and TCRdb retains in-frame clones only, with some absent. The sample includes fewer than 25,000 clones, roughly 85% of them seen just once. This specimen was unsorted PBMCs, taken at the start of antiretroviral therapy. The source of this sequence is a man aged 50-60 years with HIV. V and J are TRBV18 and TRBJ1-5; D unresolved. CDR3 residues: CASSPSGNQPQHF. The CDR3 DNA is TGTGCCAGCTCACCCTCGGGGAATCAGCCCCAGCATTTT. The whole variable domain, filled in from reference TRBV18 and TRBJ1-5, reads NAGVMQNPRHLVRRRGQEARLRCSPMKGHSHVYWYRQLPEEGLKFMVYLQKENIIDESGMPKERFSAEFPKEGPSILRIQQVVRGDSAAYFCASSPSGNQPQHFGDGTRLSIL.